Included here is one T cell receptor (beta chain) sequence, with context. These data come from a study of T cell changes during pregnancy in multiple sclerosis. The table came from immunoSEQ multiplex PCR; TCRdb's copy has only in-frame clones and leaves some out. The sample comprises around 62,000 clones, around 93% of which are singletons, and 0.76% rests with the top ten. This CDR3 region has 15 residues. V lost 5 bases, J lost 4 bases, and 6 bases stayed unmatched. Looked up from germline, CDR1 is MNHEY and CDR2 is SVGAGI. The source material was CD4+ T cells from peripheral blood mononuclear cells, sampled in the first trimester of pregnancy. The chain is built from TRBV6-5 and TRBJ1-3; 9 nucleotides align to TRBD1. The origin of this receptor is a female donor with multiple sclerosis, enrolled in a pregnancy study. The CDR3 DNA is TGTGCCAGCAGTCAACCGACAGGGGGGGGAAACACCATATATTTT. Translated: CASSQPTGGGNTIYF.